Shown below are 13 T cell receptor beta chains from a single sample sequenced in a study of T cell responses to AZD1222 COVID-19 vaccine. This table comes from immunoSEQ multiplex PCR, and its TCRdb copy is limited to in-frame clones, with some not included. Here the sample spans 150,000 or so clones, approximately 94% being singletons. Source: peripheral blood, taken 28 days after the second AZD1222 dose. Receptor source: an adult who received the AZD1222 COVID-19 vaccine.

V usage is TRBV21-1 and J usage is TRBJ2-3; TRBD1 was called by the table and not checked on the DNA. TRBV21-1 is shown as a pseudogene. This CDR3 is 17 amino acids long. The CDR3 DNA sequence: TGTGCCAGCAGCAAAGGGGCCGACAGGGGGTGCACAGATACGCAGTATTTT. This sequence encodes CASSKGADRGCTDTQYF.

This chain uses TRBV27 with TRBJ2-7, with TRBD1 identical over 9 bases. J was trimmed by 2 bases and V by 4 bases; bases with no gene match: 6. Germline V gene data show CDR1 as MNHEY and CDR2 as SMNVEV (reference sequence). CDR3 length equals 15 residues. The DNA for the CDR3 is TGTGCCAGCAGTTGGACAGGGGATCGCCCCTACGAGCAGTACTTC. Amino acids: CASSWTGDRPYEQYF.

The rearrangement links TRBV18 to TRBJ2-7; 9 positions match TRBD2. CDR1 is KGHSH, CDR2 LQKENI, per germline. V shed 3 bases and J 7 bases; nucleotides not matched to a gene: 16. The CDR3 is made up of 17 amino acids. The chain's CDR3 is CASSPQTGTSKKSEQYF. DNA of the CDR3: TGTGCCAGCTCACCCCAAACCGGGACTAGCAAAAAATCAGAGCAGTACTTC.

The CDR3 reads CAWSVPGGSGYTF. In DNA, the CDR3 is TGTGCCTGGAGTGTACCGGGGGGGTCTGGCTACACCTTC. The chain employs TRBV30 and TRBJ1-2, with D tentatively TRBD1 (5 bases). This CDR3 contains 13 residues. V dropped 0 bases and J dropped 7 bases, with 12 bases sitting between them. Per germline, CDR1 GTSNPN and CDR2 SVGIG (reference sequence).

This clone has only one observation. The chain carries TRBV6-5 and TRBJ2-7; a weak D match, TRBD2 (5 bases). The germline V gene has CDR1 MNHEY and CDR2 SVGAGI. The CDR3 sequence is 14 residues long. V was trimmed by 5 bases and J by 5 bases, leaving 16 bases between them. This CDR3 is CASSRKDTRDEQYF. Written as DNA, the CDR3 is TGTGCCAGCAGTCGAAAGGATACGCGGGACGAGCAGTACTTC.

V gene TRBV3-1 (or the pseudogene TRBV3-2) combines with J gene TRBJ2-1; D possibly corresponds to TRBD1 (6 bases). Trimming took off 0 bases at V and 4 bases at J, with 19 bases between the two ends. Germline lookup yields CDR1 LGHDT and CDR2 YNNKEL (reference sequence). This CDR3 is 18 amino acids long. CDR3 nucleotide sequence: TGTGCCAGCAGCCAAGAGTTTTTAAGGACAGCCCATTACAATGAGCAGTTCTTC. This sequence encodes CASSQEFLRTAHYNEQFF.

The chain couples TRBV5-1 to TRBJ1-2; D is perhaps TRBD1 (5 bases). This CDR3 contains 14 residues. Germline values: CDR1 SGHRS, CDR2 YFSETQ. Deletions cut 0 bases from V and 8 bases from J, with 14 bases between. This CDR3 is CASSLVSGKGGYTF. In DNA form, the CDR3 reads TGCGCCAGCAGCTTGGTATCAGGGAAGGGAGGCTACACCTTC.

The rearrangement joins TRBV19 to TRBJ2-7; D is perhaps TRBD2 (6 bases). CDR1 LNHDA and CDR2 SQIVND come from the germline V gene (reference sequence). The germline V and J ends were trimmed by 3 bases and 3 bases, with 12 bases remaining between them. This CDR3 is built from 14 residues. CDR3 in DNA: TGTGCCAGTAGTATCGCGTTGCGGGGCTACGAGCAGTACTTC. The encoded protein is CASSIALRGYEQYF.

V usage is TRBV18 and J usage is TRBJ1-6; D is perhaps TRBD1 (5 bases). Trimming removed 2 bases from V and 0 bases from J, with 11 bases in between. Germline CDR1 reads KGHSH; CDR2 reads LQKENI. The CDR3 runs 17 residues. CDR3: CASSPSGLSSYNSPLHF. DNA for the CDR3: TGTGCCAGCTCACCATCAGGGTTGAGCTCCTATAATTCACCCCTCCACTTT.

V gene TRBV12-3 or TRBV12-4 combines with J gene TRBJ2-1; 9 bases fit TRBD2. The CDR3 runs 11 residues. With 8 bases clipped from V and 16 bases from J, the junction kept 9 bases outside the gene matches. The CDR3 sequence: CASHYSGSLFF. The CDR3 DNA reads TGTGCCAGCCACTATAGCGGGAGCTTATTCTTC.

This clone was recorded a few times. The DNA of the CDR3 is TGTGCCAGCAGCTCTGAGGGAGGCACGAACACCGGGGAGCTGTTTTTT. Translating gives CASSSEGGTNTGELFF. The genes are TRBV6-4 and TRBJ2-2, with D tentatively TRBD2 (6 bases). This CDR3 is built from 16 residues. The V end lost 6 bases, the J end lost 0 bases, and 14 bases lay between the germline ends. Germline CDR1 MRHNA, CDR2 SNTAGT.

The chain links TRBV18 to TRBJ1-2; 7 bases fit TRBD1. V gave up 1 base and J gave up 1 base; unmatched junction bases: 9. The V gene's germline CDR1 is KGHSH and CDR2 LQKENI. The CDR3 has 17 amino acids. In DNA form, the CDR3 reads TGTGCCAGCTCACCACTAAAACCTGACAGGGTTAACTATGGCTACACCTTC. Residues: CASSPLKPDRVNYGYTF.

The chain has TRBV18 and TRBJ1-2, with 8 bases fitting TRBD1. With V trimmed by 1 base and J by 8 bases, 12 bases remained unmatched. Germline CDR1 reads KGHSH; CDR2 reads LQKENI. The CDR3 is 16 amino acids. The CDR3 here is CASSPQPGTGQMGYTF. The CDR3 DNA sequence: TGTGCCAGCTCACCACAACCTGGGACAGGTCAAATGGGCTACACCTTC.